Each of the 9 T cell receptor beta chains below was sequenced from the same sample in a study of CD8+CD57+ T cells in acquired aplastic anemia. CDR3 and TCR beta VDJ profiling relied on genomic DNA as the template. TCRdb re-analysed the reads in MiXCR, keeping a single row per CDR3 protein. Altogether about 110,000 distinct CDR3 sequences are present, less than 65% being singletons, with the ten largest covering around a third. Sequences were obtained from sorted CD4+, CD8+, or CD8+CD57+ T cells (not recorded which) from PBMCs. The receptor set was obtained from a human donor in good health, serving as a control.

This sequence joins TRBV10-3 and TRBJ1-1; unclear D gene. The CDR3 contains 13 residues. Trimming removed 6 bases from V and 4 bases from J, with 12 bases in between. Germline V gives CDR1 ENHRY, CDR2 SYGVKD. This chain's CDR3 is CAIRLKDGTEAFF. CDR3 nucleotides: TGTGCCATCAGGTTAAAGGACGGCACTGAAGCTTTCTTT.

In nucleotides, the CDR3 is TGTGCCAGCAGCTCCCTAGCGGGGGGGCGTTATGAGCAGTACTTC. It specifies CASSSLAGGRYEQYF. The J gene is TRBJ2-7, the V gene TRBV7-6, with 12 nucleotides matching TRBD2. V lost 4 bases and J lost 7; bases outside the gene matches: 8. CDR1 SGHVS and CDR2 FNYEAQ come from the germline V gene. CDR3 length: 15 residues.

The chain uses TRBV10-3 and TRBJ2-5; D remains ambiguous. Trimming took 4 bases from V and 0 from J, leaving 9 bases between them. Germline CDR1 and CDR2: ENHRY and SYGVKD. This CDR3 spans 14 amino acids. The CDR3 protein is CAISGTRNQETQYF. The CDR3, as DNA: TGTGCCATCAGTGGTACACGGAACCAAGAGACCCAGTACTTC.

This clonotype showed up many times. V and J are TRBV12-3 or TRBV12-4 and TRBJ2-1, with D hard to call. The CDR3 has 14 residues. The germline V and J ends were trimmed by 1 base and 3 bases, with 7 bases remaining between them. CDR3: CASSLESFYNEQFF. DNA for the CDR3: TGTGCCAGCAGTTTAGAAAGTTTCTACAATGAGCAGTTCTTC.

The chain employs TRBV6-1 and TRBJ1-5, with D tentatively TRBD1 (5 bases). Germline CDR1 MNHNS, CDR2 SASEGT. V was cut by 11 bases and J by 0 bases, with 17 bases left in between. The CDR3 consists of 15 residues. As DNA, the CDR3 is TGTGCCTGCGAAAGAGGGGTCGGTAGCAATCAGCCCCAGCATTTT. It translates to CACERGVGSNQPQHF.

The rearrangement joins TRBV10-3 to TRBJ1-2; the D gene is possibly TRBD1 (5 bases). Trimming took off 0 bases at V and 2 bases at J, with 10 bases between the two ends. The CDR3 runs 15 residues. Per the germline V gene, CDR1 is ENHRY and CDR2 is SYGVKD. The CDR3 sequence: CAISESVTANYGYTF. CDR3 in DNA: TGTGCCATCAGTGAGTCGGTGACAGCAAACTATGGCTACACCTTC.

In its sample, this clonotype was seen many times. This CDR3 reads CASSRQGKGQPQHF. CDR3 nucleotides: TGTGCCAGCAGTCGACAGGGTAAGGGTCAGCCCCAGCATTTT. The V and J genes are TRBV27 and TRBJ1-5; 7 bases line up with TRBD1. After removal of 5 bases from V and 6 bases from J, the junction contained 7 bases not matched to a gene. The CDR3 runs to 14 residues. Germline V gives CDR1 MNHEY, CDR2 SMNVEV (reference sequence).

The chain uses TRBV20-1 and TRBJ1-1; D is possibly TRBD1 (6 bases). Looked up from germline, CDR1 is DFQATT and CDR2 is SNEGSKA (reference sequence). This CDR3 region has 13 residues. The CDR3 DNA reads TGCAGCCCGGGGCAGGGGACAACTAAGGAAGCTTTCTTT. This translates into CSPGQGTTKEAFF.

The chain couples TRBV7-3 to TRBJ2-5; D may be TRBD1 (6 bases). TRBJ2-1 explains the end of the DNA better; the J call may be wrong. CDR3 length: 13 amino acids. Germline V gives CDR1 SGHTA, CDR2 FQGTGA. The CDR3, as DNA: TGTGCCAGCAGCTTAAGTCCAGGGGATGAGCAGTTCTTC. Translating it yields CASSLSPGDEQFF.